This T cell receptor (beta chain) was documented in a study of blood T cell repertoires in COVID-19. V dropped 0 bases and J dropped 3; count of bases not matched to a gene: 7. The germline V gene encodes CDR1 SGHRS and CDR2 YFSETQ. This CDR3 is 16 amino acids long. Authors' data handling: The authors estimated nucleated cell counts from reference gene primer amplification. Sequenced by immunoSEQ multiplex PCR; TCRdb stores in-frame clones only, minus some. D and trimming come from the DNA, and the V and J calls and clone size come from that table. The sample records about 190,000 clones, roughly 80% being singletons.

The rearrangement links TRBV5-1 to TRBJ2-3; 7 bases map to TRBD2. The sequencing input was peripheral blood. The receptor was isolated from a woman between 45 and 60 years old with acute or convalescent COVID-19. As DNA, the CDR3 is TGCGCCAGCAGCTTGGATGGGGGAGGGAAAACAGATACGCAGTATTTT. It is translated as CASSLDGGGKTDTQYF.